These T cell receptor beta chains were read from a single sample in a study of molecular identifiers for immune sequencing clone quantification. TCRdb itself ran the PCR reads through MiXCR, one entry per CDR3 protein. The sample lists tens of thousands of distinct CDR3 sequences; less than 20% were seen once. The sequencing input was naive CD8+ T cells from blood, with Jurkat cell RNA spiked in. These receptors all stem from a human donor in good health. Some libraries in this study had Jurkat cell RNA spiked in. The CDR3 runs from the conserved cysteine through the conserved F or W. Each record gives: J gene, clone size, V gene, D gene, CDR3 DNA, CDR3 protein. A D gene is named only where the DNA matches it firmly. Clone size is stated in some rows and not others, as once, few, many or a class when expanded.

j_call: TRBJ2-2
clone_size: many
v_call: TRBV6-5
d_call: TRBD2
cdr3_nt: TGTGCCAGCAGCGGCGGGGGCACCGGGGAGCTGTTTTTT
cdr3_aa: CASSGGGTGELFF

j_call: TRBJ2-7
clone_size: few
v_call: TRBV11-3
d_call: .
cdr3_nt: TGTGCCAGCAGCATGGGGGACTCGGGCGAGCAGTACTTC
cdr3_aa: CASSMGDSGEQYF

j_call: TRBJ2-1
clone_size: many
v_call: TRBV7-9
d_call: TRBD2
cdr3_nt: TGTGCCAGCAGCACCCCCGGGCAGGGGACTAGTCTGACCTCCTACAATGAGCAGTTCTTC
cdr3_aa: CASSTPGQGTSLTSYNEQFF

j_call: TRBJ1-2
clone_size: many
v_call: TRBV29-1
d_call: .
cdr3_nt: TGCAGCGTTGAAAGGTTGAGCGACAACTATGGCTACACCTTC
cdr3_aa: CSVERLSDNYGYTF

j_call: TRBJ2-2
clone_size: many
v_call: TRBV9
d_call: .
cdr3_nt: TGTGCCAGCAACAAGGGTTCCGGGGAGCTGTTTTTT
cdr3_aa: CASNKGSGELFF

j_call: TRBJ1-5
clone_size: many
v_call: TRBV7-2
d_call: .
cdr3_nt: TGTGCCAGCAGCTTTGACGGCGCCAATCAGCCCCAGCATTTT
cdr3_aa: CASSFDGANQPQHF

j_call: TRBJ1-1
clone_size: many
v_call: TRBV6-2/TRBV6-3
d_call: .
cdr3_nt: TGTGCCAGCAGTTACGGGGGGCTGGACACTGAAGCTTTCTTT
cdr3_aa: CASSYGGLDTEAFF

j_call: TRBJ2-3
clone_size: many
v_call: TRBV11-2
d_call: .
cdr3_nt: TGTGCCAGCAGCTTTCTAGCAAATGGGCCAGATACGCAGTATTTT
cdr3_aa: CASSFLANGPDTQYF

j_call: TRBJ2-5
clone_size: many
v_call: TRBV18
d_call: TRBD1
cdr3_nt: TGTGCCAGCTCACCAATAACCGGGACAGTCCAAGAGACCCAGTACTTC
cdr3_aa: CASSPITGTVQETQYF

j_call: TRBJ2-2
clone_size: many
v_call: TRBV6-2/TRBV6-3
d_call: .
cdr3_nt: TGTGCCAGCAGTTACGTAGGGGCCGACACCGGGGAGCTGTTTTTT
cdr3_aa: CASSYVGADTGELFF

j_call: TRBJ2-7
clone_size: many
v_call: TRBV4-1
d_call: .
cdr3_nt: TGCGCCAGCAGCCAAGGTGTAATGGACTACGAGCAGTACTTC
cdr3_aa: CASSQGVMDYEQYF

j_call: TRBJ2-7
clone_size: many
v_call: TRBV6-2/TRBV6-3
d_call: TRBD2
cdr3_nt: TGTGCCAGCAGCTCGGGGGGAAACTCCTACGAGCAGTACTTC
cdr3_aa: CASSSGGNSYEQYF

j_call: TRBJ2-5
clone_size: many
v_call: TRBV10-2
d_call: TRBD1
cdr3_nt: TGCGCCAGCAGTGAGTCGATTGGGGACAGAAAAGAGACCCAGTACTTC
cdr3_aa: CASSESIGDRKETQYF

j_call: TRBJ2-1
clone_size: .
v_call: TRBV6-2/TRBV6-3
d_call: .
cdr3_nt: TGTGCCAGCAGAAACCTAGCAAATGAGCAGTTCTTC
cdr3_aa: CASRNLANEQFF

j_call: TRBJ1-1
clone_size: few
v_call: TRBV28
d_call: .
cdr3_nt: TGTGCCAGCAGTTTCCGGGGTGGGAACACTGAAGCTTTCTTT
cdr3_aa: CASSFRGGNTEAFF

j_call: TRBJ1-1
clone_size: many
v_call: TRBV27
d_call: .
cdr3_nt: TGTGCCAGCAGTTTAAGTCCCCACACTGAAGCTTTCTTT
cdr3_aa: CASSLSPHTEAFF

j_call: TRBJ2-7
clone_size: many
v_call: TRBV13
d_call: .
cdr3_nt: TGTGCCAGCAGCTTAGGCGGGGTGACCGAGCAGTACTTC
cdr3_aa: CASSLGGVTEQYF

j_call: TRBJ2-2
clone_size: many
v_call: TRBV4-3
d_call: .
cdr3_nt: TGCGCCAGCAGCCAATTTGGCAGGGAGCTGTTTTTT
cdr3_aa: CASSQFGRELFF

j_call: TRBJ1-1
clone_size: many
v_call: TRBV7-9
d_call: .
cdr3_nt: TGTGCCAGCAGGGTAGGGGTGAACACTGAAGCTTTCTTT
cdr3_aa: CASRVGVNTEAFF

j_call: TRBJ2-7
clone_size: many
v_call: TRBV20-1
d_call: TRBD2
cdr3_nt: TGCAGTGCCAGGACAGGCTCAGGACTAGCGGGAGAGAGGGAGCAGTACTTC
cdr3_aa: CSARTGSGLAGEREQYF

j_call: TRBJ2-2
clone_size: .
v_call: TRBV7-2
d_call: .
cdr3_nt: TGTGCCAGCAGCCTTACCTACACCGGGGAGCTGTTTTTT
cdr3_aa: CASSLTYTGELFF